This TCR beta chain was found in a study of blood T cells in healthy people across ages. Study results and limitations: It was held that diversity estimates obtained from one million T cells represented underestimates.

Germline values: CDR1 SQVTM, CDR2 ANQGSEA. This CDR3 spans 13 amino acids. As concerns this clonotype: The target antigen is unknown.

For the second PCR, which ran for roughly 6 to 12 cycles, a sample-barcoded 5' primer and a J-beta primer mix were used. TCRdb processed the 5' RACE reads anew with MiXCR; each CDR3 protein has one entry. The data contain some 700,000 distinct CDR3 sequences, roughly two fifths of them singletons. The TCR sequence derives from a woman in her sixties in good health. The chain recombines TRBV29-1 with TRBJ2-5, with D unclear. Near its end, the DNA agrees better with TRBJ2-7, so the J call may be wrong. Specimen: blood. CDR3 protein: CSVDGRYPYEQYF. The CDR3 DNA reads TGCAGCGTTGATGGTCGGTACCCCTACGAGCAGTACTTC.